This entry lists 23 T cell receptor beta chains sequenced from one sample in a study of T cell repertoires in aging, cancer and after chemotherapy. Rearranged V-D-J TRB sequences were amplified with a mixed TRB-A/B primer pool. TCRdb reprocessed the multiplex PCR reads with MiXCR, giving one entry per CDR3 protein. The sample has some 2,600 distinct CDR3 sequences, roughly 58% seen once. The template was genomic DNA from peripheral blood, not RNA. The sequencing sample was made of blood. Receptors were obtained from a human donor with a blood cancer.

This clonotype was seen only a few times. V gene TRBV10-3 combines with J gene TRBJ1-4; D is unclear. Germline V lookup: CDR1 ENHRY, CDR2 SYGVKD. CDR3 length: 15 residues. The germline V and J ends were trimmed by 0 bases and 0 bases, with 5 bases remaining between them. The CDR3 loop reads CAISESGTTNEKLFF. The CDR3 coding sequence is TGTGCCATCAGTGAGTCTGGGACAACTAATGAAAAACTGTTTTTT.

CDR3 loop: CASRGTLADTQYF. The CDR3 DNA is TGTGCCAGCAGGGGCACCCTCGCAGATACGCAGTATTTT. V is TRBV12-3 or TRBV12-4 and J is TRBJ2-3; unclear D gene. The CDR3 sequence is 13 residues long. Deletions cut 6 bases from V and 4 bases from J, with 11 bases between.

This rearrangement joins TRBV6-6 to TRBJ2-7; perhaps TRBD2 as D (6 bases). V lost 5 bases to trimming and J lost 2 bases, with 10 bases between them. This CDR3 contains 13 residues. Germline V gene data show CDR1 as MNHNY and CDR2 as SVGAGI (reference sequence). The CDR3 nucleotides are TGTGCCAGCAGTACGGGACTTACCTACGAGCAGTACTTC. Protein sequence: CASSTGLTYEQYF.

This chain links TRBV12-3 or TRBV12-4 with TRBJ1-6, with D uncertain. The V and J ends lost 3 bases and 7 bases respectively, with 22 bases between them. The CDR3 is 18 residues long. Written as DNA, the CDR3 is TGTGCCAGCAGTTTCGGAGGACTTGAGACCCCGCGGAATTCACCCCTCCACTTT. It specifies CASSFGGLETPRNSPLHF.

A word on this clonotype: An end of the junction differs from the germline gene, which may be a read error. The chain carries TRBV30 and TRBJ2-6; weak D call: TRBD2 (5 bases). Germline V gives CDR1 GTSNPN, CDR2 SVGIG (reference sequence). The length of the CDR3 is 12 residues. The DNA of the CDR3 is TGTGCCGGGAGCTCTGGGGCCAACGTCCTGACTTTC. Its translation is CAGSSGANVLTF.

This rearrangement joins TRBV5-4 to TRBJ2-5; TRBD1 or TRBD2 may be the D gene (5 bases each). Germline CDR1 and CDR2: SGHNT and YYREEE (reference sequence). Trimming pared 2 bases from V and 0 bases from J, leaving 23 bases between. The CDR3 spans 19 residues. The CDR3 bases are TGTGCCAGCAGCTTAGCGATAGGGACGGGCACACAGTACCAAGAGACCCAGTACTTC. Translating gives CASSLAIGTGTQYQETQYF.

There are a few counts of this clonotype. This chain links TRBV6-5 with TRBJ2-7; D is perhaps TRBD1 (6 bases). V was cut by 0 bases and J by 5 bases, with 8 bases left in between. Germline CDR1 is MNHEY and CDR2 is SVGAGI. CDR3 length: 13 residues. In nucleotides, the CDR3 is TGTGCCAGCAGTTACTCCAACAGGGACGAGCAGTACTTC. Translation gives CASSYSNRDEQYF.

V usage is TRBV12-3 or TRBV12-4 and J usage is TRBJ2-2; D is perhaps TRBD2 (5 bases). Trimming took off 6 bases at V and 9 bases at J, with 20 bases between the two ends. This CDR3 has 15 residues. The CDR3 spells CASSPDRVEVRELFF. CDR3 in DNA: TGTGCCAGCAGCCCCGACCGAGTGGAGGTGCGGGAGCTGTTTTTT.

Comment on this clonotype: The CDR3 does not end in the conserved phenylalanine or tryptophan, so this is likely a read error. This chain joins TRBV6-5 and TRBJ2-6; D might be TRBD2 (5 bases). Trimming stripped 5 bases from V and 2 bases from J, with 13 bases between. This CDR3 region has 16 residues. Germline V gene lookup returns CDR1 MNHEY and CDR2 SVGAGI. The DNA for the CDR3 is TGTGCCAGCAGTCACCCACGGGAAGCTGGGGCCAACGTCCTGACTCTC. It specifies CASSHPREAGANVLTL.

The V call is TRBV21-1, the J call TRBJ2-6. TRBV21-1 represents a pseudogene. The CDR3 sequence is 16 residues long. CDR3 bases: TGTGCCAGCAGCACATCGAGCTTCAGGGGGGCCAACGTCCTGACTTTC. It specifies CASSTSSFRGANVLTF.

This rearrangement joins TRBV18 to TRBJ2-7; D perhaps matches TRBD1 (6 bases). This CDR3 is built from 14 residues. V gave up 1 base and J gave up 4 bases, with 11 bases separating them. Germline CDR1 reads KGHSH; CDR2 reads LQKENI. The CDR3 DNA follows: TGTGCCAGCTCACCACAAGGACAGCCGTACGAGCAGTACTTC. This sequence encodes CASSPQGQPYEQYF. The variable domain in full, with the rest retrieved from reference TRBV18 and TRBJ2-7, is NAGVMQNPRHLVRRRGQEARLRCSPMKGHSHVYWYRQLPEEGLKFMVYLQKENIIDESGMPKERFSAEFPKEGPSILRIQQVVRGDSAAYFCASSPQGQPYEQYFGPGTRLTVT.

The V call is TRBV10-3, the J call TRBJ2-1, with 7 bases lining up with TRBD2. J was trimmed by 2 bases and V by 3 bases; bases with no gene match: 4. The germline V gene has CDR1 ENHRY and CDR2 SYGVKD. The CDR3 is made up of 15 amino acids. CDR3 loop: CAISEGLVPYNEQFF. The CDR3 region has the DNA TGTGCCATCAGTGAAGGACTAGTCCCCTACAATGAGCAGTTCTTC.

This clonotype was seen just once. V is TRBV6-5 and J is TRBJ2-2, with 10 bases identical to TRBD2. CDR1 is MNHEY and CDR2 is SVGAGI in the germline V gene. This CDR3 spans 16 amino acids. V dropped 8 bases and J dropped 5; count of bases not matched to a gene: 11. CDR3 bases: TGTGCCAGCCACGACCTTGGGACTAGCGTGACCGGGGAGCTGTTTTTT. Translating it yields CASHDLGTSVTGELFF.

V usage is TRBV5-6 and J usage is TRBJ1-6, with D tentatively TRBD1 (5 bases). Germline V gene lookup returns CDR1 SGHDT and CDR2 YYEEEE. The CDR3 runs 15 residues. V was pared by 0 bases and J by 9 bases, with 13 bases between. Here the CDR3 DNA reads TGTGCCAGCAGCTTGGGCAGGGCGGGCGGTTCACCCCTCCACTTT. This encodes CASSLGRAGGSPLHF.

The sample holds a few counts of this clonotype. The rearrangement joins TRBV7-2 to TRBJ1-5, with D perhaps matching TRBD1 (6 bases). Germline V gene data show CDR1 as SGHTA and CDR2 as FQGNSA. The CDR3 has 17 amino acids. Trimming took off 3 bases at V and 7 bases at J, with 22 bases between the two ends. The CDR3 reads CASSLLGDPSGGQPQHF. The DNA of the CDR3 is TGTGCCAGCAGCTTGTTGGGGGACCCCTCCGGGGGCCAGCCCCAGCATTTT.

This clonotype was picked up a small number of times. This chain links TRBV18 with TRBJ2-7; 10 nucleotides line up with TRBD2. J gave up 2 bases and V 6 bases, and 7 bases lay outside the gene matches. This CDR3 region has 15 residues. Germline V gene lookup returns CDR1 KGHSH and CDR2 LQKENI. The CDR3 sequence: CASSPGLAAAYEQYF. For the CDR3, the DNA is TGTGCCAGCTCCCCTGGACTAGCGGCTGCCTACGAGCAGTACTTC.

This clonotype has a single count. This is likely a read error, given that the CDR3 carries no conserved phenylalanine or tryptophan at its end. Because the CDR3's place on the DNA is in doubt, the DNA is left out and the CDR3 is given as listed by TCRdb. The V gene is TRBV24-1, the J gene TRBJ2-3; the table gives TRBD1 as D, unverified against the DNA. The CDR3 contains 19 residues when both ends are counted. Germline loops: CDR1 KGHDR, CDR2 SFDVKD. The CDR3 loop is CATSDSPRTRDRGRGGQDL.

V is TRBV6-5 and J is TRBJ2-7, with a tentative D call TRBD1 (6 bases). There are 15 residues in the CDR3. Deletions cut 5 bases from V and 3 bases from J, with 17 bases between. Germline V lookup: CDR1 MNHEY, CDR2 SVGAGI. The CDR3 DNA sequence: TGTGCCAGCAGTAACAGGGCCCCACCGGTCTACGAGCAGTACTTC. This gives the protein CASSNRAPPVYEQYF.

The rearrangement uses TRBV6-1 and TRBJ2-7; 11 bases map to TRBD1. Germline CDR1 and CDR2: MNHNS and SASEGT. V gave up 6 bases and J gave up 5 bases; unmatched junction bases: 9. The CDR3 extends over 15 amino acids. CDR3 sequence: CASSVSGQGADEQYF. In DNA, the CDR3 is TGTGCCAGCAGCGTCTCCGGACAGGGGGCCGACGAGCAGTACTTC.

The chain combines TRBV11-1 with TRBJ2-7, with D perhaps TRBD1 or TRBD2 (5 bases each). Germline CDR1 and CDR2: SGHAT and FQDESV (reference sequence). The ends were cut back, 4 bases at V and 3 bases at J, with 10 bases in the middle. The CDR3 extends over 13 amino acids. The CDR3 nucleotides read TGTGCCAGCAGCTCGTGGGACGGCTACGAGCAGTACTTC. Translating it yields CASSSWDGYEQYF.

The chain has TRBV19 and TRBJ2-7; 8 nucleotides line up with TRBD1. The CDR3 totals 15 residues. Germline V gene data show CDR1 as LNHDA and CDR2 as SQIVND (reference sequence). V dropped 3 bases and J dropped 2; count of bases not matched to a gene: 6. The CDR3 region has the DNA TGTGCCAGTAGTATTCGACAGGGGCGACCCTACGAGCAGTACTTC. Amino acid sequence: CASSIRQGRPYEQYF.

The chain couples TRBV29-1 to TRBJ1-1, with D unclear. The germline CDR1 and CDR2 sequences are SQVTM and ANQGSEA. V lost 7 bases and J 1 base, leaving 10 bases between the germline ends. The CDR3 runs 12 residues. The CDR3: CSALYTNTEAFF. CDR3 DNA sequence: TGCAGCGCCCTCTACACGAACACTGAAGCTTTCTTT.

V usage is TRBV29-1 and J usage is TRBJ2-5, with 12 bases lining up with TRBD2. Germline V CDR1 and CDR2: SQVTM, ANQGSEA. The length of the CDR3 is 16 residues. The J segment lost 5 bases and the V segment lost 0 bases, leaving 7 bases of the junction unmatched. CDR3 nucleotides: TGCAGCGTTGAAGATGGGACTAGCGGGTTTTTGGAGACCCAGTACTTC. Residues: CSVEDGTSGFLETQYF.